This T cell receptor (beta chain) was documented in a study of regulatory T cells in long-lasting Graves disease. Time point specified: newly diagnosed GD, antithyroid drugs for less than 3 months. Isolated PBMC RNA provided the starting material for the TCR library. Combining iRepertoire HTBI primers with Arm-PCR of CDR3 regions, the authors built TCR beta libraries. TCRdb re-called the multiplex PCR reads with MiXCR, one entry per CDR3 protein. The table has approximately 560,000 distinct CDR3 sequences, roughly a sixth seen once. In its sample, this clonotype was seen many times. V shed 3 bases, J shed 4 bases, and the junction held 6 bases outside the gene matches. Looked up from germline, CDR1 is DFQATT and CDR2 is SNEGSKA (reference sequence). The CDR3 length is 13 residues. Another study also made use of these data, one on T cells in Graves' hyperthyroidism and ophthalmopathy.

The material was peripheral blood mononuclear cells (PBMCs), obtained at new diagnosis, from a patient treated with antithyroid drugs. V gene TRBV20-1 combines with J gene TRBJ2-7; 7 positions agree with TRBD1. This sequence originates from a man aged 18 to 29 with Graves disease. The CDR3 loop reads CSASDRVVYEQYF. Written as DNA, the CDR3 is TGCAGTGCTAGTGACAGGGTGGTGTACGAGCAGTACTTC.